One TCR beta chain is described in this entry. What antigen it recognizes has not been identified. Qualities for individual bases were not recorded, and no much larger clone is one base off. Receptors were amplified or captured by 5' RACE. TCRdb names Illumina HiSeq 2500 as the instrument used. A second PCR of roughly 6 to 11 cycles was run with a J-beta primer mix and a sample-barcoded 5' primer. A template-switch 5' adaptor carrying 12 random nucleotides introduced a unique molecular identifier onto each TCR beta cDNA molecule. Each sample yielded at least 3 million CDR3-containing paired-end reads. First-strand cDNA synthesis was performed from all RNA using the Mint cDNA synthesis kit, with priming by a TRBC-specific oligonucleotide. After uracil-DNA glycosylase treatment, a first 18-cycle PCR used universal primers M1SS and BC2_uni_R on all cDNA. The study's own analysis went as follows. For normalization, 1 million high-quality reads, each with a distinct molecular identifier, were randomly selected from each sample. Instead of being binned into consensus sequences, reads with shared molecular identifiers were discarded. MiTCR, run with a Q25 quality threshold and the strictest error-elimination algorithm, handled CDR3 identification, clonotype clustering and error correction. A nonparametric unseen species model with Euler transformation was used to estimate lower-bound total TCR beta diversity. Using fastp trimming at Q25 and MiXCR clonotype assembly, TCRdb reanalyzed the public sequencing data and kept in-frame beta chains. Identical CDR3 proteins give one entry, which carries the most common genes and DNA. The V and J calls were not made by the authors but by TCRdb's processing. Counted in this sample were approximately 800,000 distinct CDR3 sequences; less than 60% of them appeared once. Around a sixth of the sample is in the top ten clones.

Donors were a few dozen systemically healthy Caucasian individuals from Russia aged roughly 6 to 90 years. Roughly 11 milliliters of peripheral blood were drawn from each donor into EDTA-treated Vacutainer tubes. PBMCs were isolated by Ficoll-Paque density-gradient centrifugation, with at least 6.5 million obtained per sample. Trizol reagent was used to extract total RNA from the PBMCs, yielding at least 5.5 micrograms per sample. Naive CD45RAhigh/CD27high T cell percentages were measured by flow cytometry on a PBMC aliquot from every donor. This record belongs to a study of blood T cells in healthy people across ages (dated by TCRdb to 2013 to 2016). Study-level background: Template switching captured roughly one uniquely barcoded TCR beta cDNA molecule per two T cells in model experiments. The study measured age-related changes in TCR beta repertoire diversity using deep sequencing normalized with unique cDNA molecular identifiers. Four age groups were formed from the donors: young (average around 15 years), middle-aged (approximately 40), aged (roughly 58) and long-lived (about 80). To avoid experimental bias, donors of different ages were randomly spread across the sequencing lanes. The study analyzed two additional independent replicas of 1 million unique cDNA reads from the same blood draw for two donors, one aged 18 to 30 and one aged 80 or older.

Findings and caveats that apply to the study as a whole: The percentage of naive T cells measured by flow cytometry correlated strongly with observed TCR beta diversity. Compared with the aged group, the long-lived group had more naive CD4+ T cells, fewer expanded clones and increased TCR diversity, suggesting age selection. Because donor CMV infection status was unknown, age-related changes in expanded clonotypes were potentially confounded. Estimates of total diversity from one million sequenced T cells were regarded as lower bounds and underestimates. As age increased, observed TCR beta diversity per million T cells dropped in a roughly linear way, and a significant reduction was already evident by age about 40. Conclusive comparison of naive and antigen-experienced compartments was prevented by the profiling of bulk unsorted PBMCs.

The CDR3 starts with the cysteine, ends with the phenylalanine, and has 16 residues. This entry keeps only the CDR3 DNA: 48 bases, framed from base 1. The clonotype was recovered from an elderly man in good health. The sample comprised blood. The V and J genes are TRBV12-3 or TRBV12-4 and TRBJ2-4; the D segment is perhaps TRBD1 or TRBD2, each sharing 6 matched bases. The tail of the sequence fits TRBJ2-7 better, so the J call may be wrong. The CDR3 loop reads CASSPGLWGAAGEQYF. The DNA sequence follows: TGTGCCAGCAGCCCTGGACTCTGGGGGGCGGCTGGCGAGCAGTACTTC.